This is a list of T cell receptor beta chains from one sample in a study of regulatory T cells in long-lasting Graves disease. TCRdb reprocessed the multiplex PCR reads with MiXCR, giving one entry per CDR3 protein. The sample yields 550,000 or so distinct CDR3 sequences, around 11% seen once. The same data also went into a second study, on T cells in Graves' hyperthyroidism and ophthalmopathy.

This specimen consisted of peripheral blood mononuclear cells (PBMCs), obtained at new diagnosis, from a patient treated with antithyroid drugs. Every receptor here comes from a woman aged 30 to 39 with Graves disease. Both conserved end residues are part of each CDR3. The D gene is left open where the match is weak. Only part of the rows carry a size: once, few, many, or a class if the clone is expanded.

J gene: TRBJ2-7; clone size: many; V gene: TRBV18; D gene: NA; CDR3 protein: CASSPPGAFSYEQYF; CDR3 DNA: TGTGCCAGCTCACCACCAGGGGCCTTCTCCTACGAGCAGTACTTC
J gene: TRBJ1-1; clone size: few; V gene: TRBV29-1; D gene: NA; CDR3 protein: CSSRRPNTEAFF; CDR3 DNA: TGCAGCTCACGTCGGCCGAACACTGAAGCTTTCTTT
J gene: TRBJ2-2; clone size: many; V gene: TRBV5-1; D gene: NA; CDR3 protein: CASSGQRNTGELFF; CDR3 DNA: TGCGCCAGCAGCGGCCAGAGAAACACCGGGGAGCTGTTTTTT
J gene: TRBJ2-7; clone size: few; V gene: TRBV25-1; D gene: NA; CDR3 protein: CASSSIDLSYEQYF; CDR3 DNA: TGTGCCAGCAGTTCGATAGACCTCTCCTACGAGCAGTACTTC
J gene: TRBJ2-5; clone size: NA; V gene: TRBV5-8; D gene: NA; CDR3 protein: CASSLGEEVLLYQETQYF; CDR3 DNA: TGTGCCAGCAGCTTGGGGGAGGAGGTCCTGCTTTACCAAGAGACCCAGTACTTC
J gene: TRBJ2-7; clone size: many; V gene: TRBV6-1; D gene: TRBD1; CDR3 protein: CASRGTGLTYEQYF; CDR3 DNA: TGTGCCAGCAGGGGGACAGGGCTTACCTACGAGCAGTACTTC
J gene: TRBJ2-2; clone size: many; V gene: TRBV11-3; D gene: NA; CDR3 protein: CASSTQGGRLDTGELFF; CDR3 DNA: TGTGCCAGCAGCACCCAGGGGGGGAGACTTGACACCGGGGAGCTGTTTTTT
J gene: TRBJ1-2; clone size: many; V gene: TRBV28; D gene: NA; CDR3 protein: CASSLEGRALGYTF; CDR3 DNA: TGTGCCAGCAGTTTAGAGGGGAGGGCTTTGGGCTACACCTTC
J gene: TRBJ2-7; clone size: many; V gene: TRBV20-1; D gene: NA; CDR3 protein: CSARGNIEHYF; CDR3 DNA: TGCAGTGCTAGAGGGAACATCGAGCATTACTTC
J gene: TRBJ2-1; clone size: many; V gene: TRBV7-9; D gene: NA; CDR3 protein: CASSLKGSSYNEQFF; CDR3 DNA: TGTGCCAGCAGCTTAAAGGGGAGCTCCTACAATGAGCAGTTCTTC
J gene: TRBJ2-5; clone size: many; V gene: TRBV5-1; D gene: NA; CDR3 protein: CASSFGGSRETQYF; CDR3 DNA: TGCGCCAGCAGCTTCGGGGGATCGCGGGAGACCCAGTACTTC
J gene: TRBJ2-7; clone size: many; V gene: TRBV5-8; D gene: TRBD2; CDR3 protein: CASSPHTGTRPYEQYF; CDR3 DNA: TGTGCCAGCAGCCCTCACACCGGGACTAGACCATACGAGCAGTACTTC
J gene: TRBJ1-3; clone size: NA; V gene: TRBV19; D gene: TRBD1; CDR3 protein: CASSMEGAFGNTIYF; CDR3 DNA: TGTGCCAGTAGTATGGAGGGGGCTTTTGGAAACACCATATATTTT
J gene: TRBJ1-1; clone size: NA; V gene: TRBV5-1; D gene: NA; CDR3 protein: CASSLGGEDTEAFF; CDR3 DNA: TGCGCCAGCAGCTTGGGGGGGGAGGACACTGAAGCTTTCTTT
J gene: TRBJ2-3; clone size: few; V gene: TRBV6-2/TRBV6-3; D gene: TRBD2; CDR3 protein: CASAGVADTQYF; CDR3 DNA: TGTGCCAGCGCGGGAGTCGCAGATACGCAGTATTTT
J gene: TRBJ2-5; clone size: many; V gene: TRBV7-2; D gene: TRBD2; CDR3 protein: CASSRGDQETQYF; CDR3 DNA: TGTGCCAGCAGCCGGGGGGACCAAGAGACCCAGTACTTC
J gene: TRBJ2-1; clone size: many; V gene: TRBV10-3; D gene: TRBD2; CDR3 protein: CAISEGDSGRDNEQFF; CDR3 DNA: TGTGCCATCAGTGAGGGGGATAGCGGGAGGGACAATGAGCAGTTCTTC
J gene: TRBJ1-5; clone size: many; V gene: TRBV2; D gene: NA; CDR3 protein: CASSERLINQPQHF; CDR3 DNA: TGTGCCAGCAGTGAGAGACTGATCAATCAGCCCCAGCATTTT
J gene: TRBJ2-1; clone size: many; V gene: TRBV6-2/TRBV6-3; D gene: TRBD1; CDR3 protein: CASSYSLSWGRRGQAYNEQFF; CDR3 DNA: TGTGCCAGCAGTTACTCTTTGTCGTGGGGGCGAAGGGGGCAGGCCTACAATGAGCAGTTCTTC
J gene: TRBJ1-3; clone size: few; V gene: TRBV7-2; D gene: NA; CDR3 protein: CASSTRAGEGSGNTIYF; CDR3 DNA: TGTGCCAGCAGCACAAGGGCGGGGGAAGGCTCTGGAAACACCATATATTTT
J gene: TRBJ1-1; clone size: few; V gene: TRBV29-1; D gene: NA; CDR3 protein: CSNSGGWTEAFF; CDR3 DNA: TGCAGTAATTCGGGGGGGTGGACTGAAGCTTTCTTT
J gene: TRBJ1-1; clone size: many; V gene: TRBV6-2/TRBV6-3; D gene: NA; CDR3 protein: CASRGQVEAFF; CDR3 DNA: TGTGCCAGCCGAGGGCAGGTTGAAGCTTTCTTT
J gene: TRBJ2-7; clone size: NA; V gene: TRBV6-2/TRBV6-3; D gene: TRBD2; CDR3 protein: CASSYRVQTSAYEQYF; CDR3 DNA: TGTGCCAGCAGTTACCGGGTCCAGACTAGCGCCTACGAGCAGTACTTC
J gene: TRBJ2-2; clone size: many; V gene: TRBV7-2; D gene: NA; CDR3 protein: CASSLKSGGGKNTGELFF; CDR3 DNA: TGTGCCAGCAGCTTAAAATCAGGTGGGGGGAAGAACACCGGGGAGCTGTTTTTT
J gene: TRBJ2-7; clone size: many; V gene: TRBV11-1; D gene: NA; CDR3 protein: CASSRTFYEQYF; CDR3 DNA: TGTGCCAGCAGCCGGACATTCTACGAGCAGTACTTC
J gene: TRBJ2-5; clone size: many; V gene: TRBV28; D gene: NA; CDR3 protein: CASSKTGDKETQYF; CDR3 DNA: TGTGCCAGCAGTAAAACCGGCGACAAAGAGACCCAGTACTTC
J gene: TRBJ2-3; clone size: few; V gene: TRBV6-2/TRBV6-3; D gene: TRBD2; CDR3 protein: CASMASGRAVDTQYF; CDR3 DNA: TGTGCCAGCATGGCTAGCGGGAGGGCCGTGGATACGCAGTATTTT
J gene: TRBJ2-2; clone size: many; V gene: TRBV7-3; D gene: NA; CDR3 protein: CASSWNTGELFF; CDR3 DNA: TGTGCCAGCAGCTGGAACACCGGGGAGCTGTTTTTT